The clone carrying this TCR beta chain was counted only a few times. This entry is derived from a study of T cells after yellow fever vaccination. Points from the study as a whole: Sequencing of sorted memory subsets on day 0 failed to detect almost all vaccine-responding clonotypes. Abundant clonotypes from the bulk population could get into FACS-sorted repertoires as contaminants.

The CDR3 is made up of 14 amino acids. CDR1 and CDR2 (germline): MNHEY, SMNVEV (reference sequence). V was pared by 6 bases and J by 5 bases, with 13 bases between. TCRdb independently ran MiXCR on the 5' RACE reads; one entry per CDR3 protein. The table includes tens of thousands of distinct CDR3 sequences, 5.5% to 6% detected once. This receptor was obtained from a man younger than 35 who received the YFV17D yellow fever vaccine. The chain links TRBV27 to TRBJ2-2; possibly TRBD1 for D (6 bases). The specimen was PBMCs, either bulk or a sorted T-cell subset (CD4+, CD8+, memory, or dextramer-sorted; not recorded which), collected on the day of the yellow fever booster vaccination. The CDR3 protein is CASSTTGKTGELFF. The DNA of the CDR3 is TGTGCCAGCAGCACTACAGGGAAAACCGGGGAGCTGTTTTTT.